This TCR beta chain was profiled in a study of blood T cell repertoires in COVID-19. The CDR3 consists of 14 residues. Germline values: CDR1 SGHAT, CDR2 FQNNGV. Trimming took 2 bases from V and 4 from J, leaving 11 bases between them. The repertoire was sequenced with immunoSEQ multiplex PCR; TCRdb's copy has only in-frame clones and lacks some. The repertoire includes hundreds of thousands of clones, about 89% of them detected once, and roughly 10% sits in the top ten. Input material: PBMCs or T cells enriched from blood (not recorded which). This chain joins TRBV11-2 and TRBJ2-5, with TRBD2 as a possible D gene (5 bases). The sequence was obtained from a man aged 40-55 years who had recovered from COVID-19. CDR3 nucleotide sequence: TGTGCCAGCAGCTTACCGCGAGGGTCAGAGACCCAGTACTTC. Its translation: CASSLPRGSETQYF.